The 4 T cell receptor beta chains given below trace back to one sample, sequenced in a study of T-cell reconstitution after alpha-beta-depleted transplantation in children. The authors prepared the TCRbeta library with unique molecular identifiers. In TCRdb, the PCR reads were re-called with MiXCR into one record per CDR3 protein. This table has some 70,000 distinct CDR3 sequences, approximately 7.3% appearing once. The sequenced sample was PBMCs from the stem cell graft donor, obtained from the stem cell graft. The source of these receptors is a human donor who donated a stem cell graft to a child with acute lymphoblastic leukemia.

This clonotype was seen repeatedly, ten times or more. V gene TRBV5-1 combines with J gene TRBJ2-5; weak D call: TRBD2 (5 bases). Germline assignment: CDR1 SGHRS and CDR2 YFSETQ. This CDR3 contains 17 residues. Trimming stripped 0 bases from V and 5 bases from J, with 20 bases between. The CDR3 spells CASSLGRLTSVGETQYF. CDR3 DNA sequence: TGCGCCAGCAGCTTGGGACGACTAACCTCCGTCGGCGAGACCCAGTACTTC.

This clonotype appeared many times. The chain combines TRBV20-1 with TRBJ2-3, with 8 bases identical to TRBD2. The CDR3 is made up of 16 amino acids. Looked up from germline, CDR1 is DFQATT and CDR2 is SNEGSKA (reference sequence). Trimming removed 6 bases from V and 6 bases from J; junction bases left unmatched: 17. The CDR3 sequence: CSASSVGGGFSDTQYF. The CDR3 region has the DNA TGCAGTGCGAGCAGCGTCGGGGGGGGTTTCTCTGATACGCAGTATTTT.

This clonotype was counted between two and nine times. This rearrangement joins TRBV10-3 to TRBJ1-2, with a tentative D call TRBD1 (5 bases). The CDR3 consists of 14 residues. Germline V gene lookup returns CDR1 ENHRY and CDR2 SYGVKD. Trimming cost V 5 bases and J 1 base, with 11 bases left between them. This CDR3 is CAISSGGLNYGYTF. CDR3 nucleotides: TGTGCCATCAGTAGTGGGGGACTTAACTATGGCTACACCTTC.

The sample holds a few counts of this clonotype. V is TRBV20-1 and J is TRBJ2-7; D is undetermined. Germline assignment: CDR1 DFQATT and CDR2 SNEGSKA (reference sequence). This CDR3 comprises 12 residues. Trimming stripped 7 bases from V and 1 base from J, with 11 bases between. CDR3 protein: CSVPTGSYEQYF. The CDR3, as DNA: TGCAGTGTCCCGACTGGGTCCTACGAGCAGTACTTC.